One sample yielded the 30 T cell receptor beta chains listed below, sequenced in a study of radiotherapy plus CTLA-4 blockade in lung cancer. Using immunoSEQ multiplex PCR, the repertoire was profiled, and TCRdb retains in-frame clones only, with some absent. This repertoire shows just over 60,000 clones, approximately 80% found once; its top ten account for approximately 4.5%. This specimen was peripheral blood, taken from a patient treated with radiotherapy plus ipilimumab. The receptors come from a human donor with non-small cell lung cancer who had a complete response to radiotherapy plus ipilimumab.

This clone was counted between two and nine times. The rearrangement uses TRBV4-3 and TRBJ1-6; D call uncertain. With 1 base removed from V and 5 bases from J, the gap between germline ends came to 9 bases. Germline V gives CDR1 LGHNA, CDR2 YSLEER. The CDR3 length is 15 residues. CDR3 protein: CASSQARSHNSPLHF. The CDR3 DNA is TGCGCCAGCAGCCAAGCCAGGAGCCATAATTCACCCCTCCACTTT.

This clone was seen a few times. This chain uses TRBV29-1 with TRBJ2-5, with D hard to call. In germline, CDR1 is SQVTM, CDR2 ANQGSEA. This CDR3 is 13 amino acids long. The germline V and J ends were trimmed by 5 bases and 4 bases, with 14 bases remaining between them. The CDR3 nucleotides are TGCAGCGTTCCCTTGGCCCTCACAGAGACCCAGTACTTC. Its protein product is CSVPLALTETQYF.

The chain links TRBV11-3 to TRBJ2-3; 9 nucleotides agree with TRBD2. The CDR3 has 15 residues. With V trimmed by 1 base and J by 6 bases, 5 bases remained unmatched. Looked up from germline, CDR1 is SGHNT and CDR2 is YENEEA. The CDR3 DNA reads as TGTGCCAGCAGCTTAGGAGCGGGAGGCCGCGATACGCAGTATTTT. Residues: CASSLGAGGRDTQYF. Supplemented by reference TRBV11-3 and TRBJ2-3, the full variable domain reads EAGVVQSPRYKIIEKKQPVAFWCNPISGHNTLYWYLQNLGQGPELLIRYENEEAVDDSQLPKDRFSAERLKGVDSTLKIQPAELGDSAVYLCASSLGAGGRDTQYFGPGTRLTVL.

As concerns this clone: Within the sample, other DNA sequences also encode this same CDR3. The J gene is TRBJ1-1, the V gene TRBV18; 7 bases are shared with TRBD1. Germline V lookup: CDR1 KGHSH, CDR2 LQKENI. The CDR3 length is 12 residues. After removal of 2 bases from V and 8 bases from J, the junction contained 2 bases not matched to a gene. The chain's CDR3 is CASSPGQAEAFF. The DNA for the CDR3 is TGTGCCAGCTCACCAGGACAGGCGGAAGCTTTCTTT.

The chain recombines TRBV7-6 with TRBJ2-5; D tentatively reads TRBD1 or TRBD2 (6 bases each). The V end was cut by 1 base, the J end by 0 bases, with 18 bases between. This CDR3 contains 18 residues. CDR1 is SGHVS and CDR2 is FNYEAQ in the germline V gene. The CDR3 region has the DNA TGTGCCAGCAGCTTAGTAGGGGGAGGCGGGAAGTACCAAGAGACCCAGTACTTC. This encodes CASSLVGGGGKYQETQYF.

The chain uses TRBV6-1 and TRBJ2-7, with TRBD2 as a possible D gene (6 bases). V was clipped by 11 bases and J by 7 bases, with 24 bases between them. CDR1 and CDR2 from the germline V gene are MNHNS and SASEGT. This CDR3 comprises 14 residues. DNA for the CDR3: TGTGCCTCCCCAATAGAGGAGGGTGGGGAGGAGCAGTACTTC. Translated, it gives CASPIEEGGEEQYF.

This chain joins TRBV6-5 and TRBJ1-1; D gene uncertain. Trimming removed 2 bases from V and 3 bases from J, with 13 bases in between. This CDR3 has 15 amino acids. In germline, CDR1 is MNHEY, CDR2 SVGAGI. The CDR3 nucleotides are TGTGCCAGCAGTTACGCCACCCGAGGCGACACTGAAGCTTTCTTT. Translation: CASSYATRGDTEAFF.

The V call is TRBV30, the J call TRBJ2-2; D is unclear. Germline V gene lookup returns CDR1 GTSNPN and CDR2 SVGIG (reference sequence). V dropped 2 bases and J dropped 0 bases, with 10 bases sitting between them. This CDR3 comprises 15 residues. The CDR3 reads CAWSREGANTGELFF. The CDR3 nucleotides read TGTGCCTGGAGTAGGGAAGGCGCGAACACCGGGGAGCTGTTTTTT.

The J gene is TRBJ1-2, the V gene TRBV27; D remains ambiguous. Looked up from germline, CDR1 is MNHEY and CDR2 is SMNVEV (reference sequence). CDR3 length: 13 residues. Trimming left V 3 bases short and J 4 bases short, with 9 bases between. CDR3 sequence reads: CASSFGSAYGYTF. The CDR3 region has the DNA TGTGCCAGCAGTTTCGGGTCTGCCTATGGCTACACCTTC.

The genes are TRBV18 and TRBJ1-1; TRBD1 might be the D (6 bases). The CDR3 spans 16 residues. Germline loops: CDR1 KGHSH, CDR2 LQKENI. Trimming removed 5 bases at V and 4 bases at J, with 20 bases between. CDR3 amino acids: CASSSQTNKGGTEAFF. CDR3 bases: TGTGCCAGCTCATCGCAAACAAATAAAGGGGGCACTGAAGCTTTCTTT. Using reference TRBV18 and TRBJ1-1 for the parts outside the CDR3, the full variable domain is NAGVMQNPRHLVRRRGQEARLRCSPMKGHSHVYWYRQLPEEGLKFMVYLQKENIIDESGMPKERFSAEFPKEGPSILRIQQVVRGDSAAYFCASSSQTNKGGTEAFFGQGTRLTVV.

The V and J genes are TRBV11-2 and TRBJ1-2; D not resolved. Trimming removed 4 bases at V and 2 bases at J, with 11 bases between. CDR1 SGHAT and CDR2 FQNNGV come from the germline V gene. The CDR3 totals 14 residues. The chain's CDR3 is CASSSNTVNYGYTF. In DNA, the CDR3 is TGTGCCAGCAGCTCAAATACAGTAAACTATGGCTACACCTTC.

J is TRBJ1-1 and V is TRBV7-6; 11 positions agree with TRBD1. Germline V CDR1 and CDR2: SGHVS, FNYEAQ. CDR3 length: 14 residues. Trimming cost V 5 bases and J 4 bases; bases outside gene matches: 3. CDR3 DNA sequence: TGTGCCAGCAGCCGGGACAGGGGGTCCACTGAAGCTTTCTTT. Translation gives CASSRDRGSTEAFF.

Only one count was recorded for this clone. This chain joins TRBV12-2 and TRBJ1-2; TRBD1, the table's D call, lacks a check against the DNA. TRBV12-2 corresponds to a pseudogene. This CDR3 has 19 residues. The CDR3 loop reads CASRLARSDRGDNNYGYTF. The DNA for the CDR3 is TGTGCAAGTCGCTTAGCGCGATCGGACAGGGGCGATAATAACTATGGCTACACCTTC.

This clone was found a few times. The chain is built from TRBV6-1 and TRBJ2-7; D call uncertain. Trimming left V 4 bases short and J 0 bases short, with 16 bases between. This CDR3 region has 16 residues. The germline gives CDR1 MNHNS, CDR2 SASEGT. The CDR3 DNA reads TGTGCCAGCAGTGGGAAAACAGTTTCCACCTCCTACGAGCAGTACTTC. The encoded protein is CASSGKTVSTSYEQYF.

V is TRBV10-2 and J is TRBJ2-7; either TRBD1 or TRBD2 may fit D (5 bases each). V dropped 6 bases and J dropped 5 bases, with 17 bases sitting between them. There are 14 residues in the CDR3. Per germline, CDR1 WSHSY and CDR2 SAAADI. In nucleotides, the CDR3 is TGCGCCAGCAGATCCGGGACCCGGAATAACGAGCAGTACTTC. Protein sequence: CASRSGTRNNEQYF.

The chain employs TRBV29-1 and TRBJ1-4; perhaps TRBD1 as D (6 bases). From germline, CDR1 is SQVTM and CDR2 ANQGSEA. Trimming removed 4 bases from V and 0 bases from J, with 15 bases in between. This CDR3 is built from 16 residues. CDR3 DNA sequence: TGCAGCGTTGTGGGTCAGGGGAATCCAACTAATGAAAAACTGTTTTTT. It yields the protein CSVVGQGNPTNEKLFF.

This clone was seen a single time. The rearrangement joins TRBV30 to TRBJ1-2; D is uncertain. Germline V gene lookup returns CDR1 GTSNPN and CDR2 SVGIG (reference sequence). The length of the CDR3 is 12 residues. Trimming shortened V by 0 bases and J by 0 bases, and 2 bases separated the two germline ends. DNA for the CDR3: TGTGCCTGGAGTGTCACTAACTATGGCTACACCTTC. As protein: CAWSVTNYGYTF.

The chain recombines TRBV7-9 with TRBJ2-5; D ambiguous. Between the trimmed V and J ends, which lost 5 bases and 5 bases, there was a span of 12 bases. The germline V gene encodes CDR1 SEHNR and CDR2 FQNEAQ (reference sequence). The CDR3 sequence is 13 residues long. The CDR3 loop reads CASSRGFSETQYF. The CDR3 coding sequence is TGTGCCAGCAGCCGTGGGTTTTCGGAGACCCAGTACTTC.

The gene calls are TRBV4-3 and TRBJ2-1; TRBD1 matches 8 bases. The CDR3 is 16 residues long. Germline V gene sequence: CDR1 LGHNA, CDR2 YSLEER. The junction had 7 bases not matched to a gene; V was cut back by 0 bases and J by 6 bases. The CDR3 region has the DNA TGCGCCAGCAGCCAAGAAACCCGCCAGGGGGCCAATGAGCAGTTCTTC. It specifies CASSQETRQGANEQFF.

The chain uses TRBV14 and TRBJ2-3; D unclear. CDR1 is SGHDN and CDR2 is FVKESK in the germline V gene. The CDR3 length is 12 residues. V lost 4 bases and J 7 bases, leaving 9 bases between the germline ends. The CDR3 DNA sequence: TGTGCCAGCAGCCCAAGCCGGAATACGCAGTATTTT. Residues: CASSPSRNTQYF. Based on the CDR3 plus reference TRBV14 and TRBJ2-3, the full variable domain is EAGVTQFPSHSVIEKGQTVTLRCDPISGHDNLYWYRRVMGKEIKFLLHFVKESKQDESGMPNNRFLAERTGGTYSTLKVQPAELEDSGVYFCASSPSRNTQYFGPGTRLTVL.

V and J are TRBV19 and TRBJ1-1; TRBD1 agrees at 8 bases. Germline V lookup: CDR1 LNHDA, CDR2 SQIVND (reference sequence). J was trimmed by 4 bases and V by 5 bases; bases with no gene match: 9. The CDR3 runs 15 residues. The DNA for the CDR3 is TGTGCCAGTAGTCCCCCCACAGGGGGAGTCACTGAAGCTTTCTTT. This gives the protein CASSPPTGGVTEAFF. Together with reference TRBV19 and TRBJ1-1, the CDR3 gives the full variable domain: DGGITQSPKYLFRKEGQNVTLSCEQNLNHDAMYWYRQDPGQGLRLIYYSQIVNDFQKGDIAEGYSVSREKKESFPLTVTSAQKNPTAFYLCASSPPTGGVTEAFFGQGTRLTVV.

The chain employs TRBV15 and TRBJ2-1; 7 bases map to TRBD2. Germline V gene lookup returns CDR1 LNHNV and CDR2 YYDKDF (reference sequence). V lost 3 bases and J lost 1; bases outside the gene matches: 9. The CDR3 has 17 residues. The CDR3 sequence is CATSRGSRGGSYNEQFF. CDR3 nucleotides: TGTGCCACCAGCAGGGGGAGTAGGGGAGGGTCCTACAATGAGCAGTTCTTC.

The genes are TRBV19 and TRBJ1-2; 9 positions match TRBD1. The germline CDR1 and CDR2 sequences are LNHDA and SQIVND (reference sequence). The CDR3 is 16 residues long. V was clipped by 2 bases and J by 2 bases; unmatched bases: 6. This CDR3 is CASSILPGQGNYGYTF. DNA of the CDR3: TGTGCCAGTAGTATACTCCCGGGACAGGGCAACTATGGCTACACCTTC.

The chain recombines TRBV27 with TRBJ2-1, with TRBD2 matching over 10 bases. The V segment lost 4 bases and the J segment 6 bases; nucleotides outside the gene matches: 6. CDR1 is MNHEY and CDR2 is SMNVEV in the germline V gene (reference sequence). The CDR3 has 15 residues. The CDR3 loop reads CASSSGTSASNEQFF. DNA for the CDR3: TGTGCCAGCAGTTCCGGGACTAGCGCTAGCAATGAGCAGTTCTTC.

J is TRBJ1-4 and V is TRBV18, with D possibly matching TRBD1 (5 bases). V dropped 5 bases and J dropped 6 bases, with 13 bases sitting between them. The CDR3 runs to 14 residues. Germline V gene sequence: CDR1 KGHSH, CDR2 LQKENI. CDR3 residues: CASSSRAGDEKLFF. The DNA of the CDR3 is TGTGCCAGCTCATCCAGGGCGGGGGATGAAAAACTGTTTTTT.

The V call is TRBV20-1, the J call TRBJ1-2; D is uncertain. Looked up from germline, CDR1 is DFQATT and CDR2 is SNEGSKA (reference sequence). Deletions cut 0 bases from V and 7 bases from J, with 6 bases between. The CDR3 sequence is 11 residues long. The CDR3 spells CSARDLGGYTF. CDR3 sequence (DNA): TGCAGTGCTAGAGATTTGGGTGGCTACACCTTC.

The chain recombines TRBV27 with TRBJ1-4, with a weak D call TRBD1 (6 bases). Trimming shortened V by 6 bases and J by 8 bases, and 19 bases separated the two germline ends. From germline, CDR1 is MNHEY and CDR2 SMNVEV (reference sequence). This CDR3 has 15 amino acids. The CDR3: CASSRGDIAEEKLFF. The DNA of the CDR3 is TGTGCCAGCAGCCGAGGGGACATCGCGGAGGAAAAACTGTTTTTT.

This chain joins TRBV19 and TRBJ2-5; no clear D. With 6 bases removed from V and 2 bases from J, the gap between germline ends came to 22 bases. Germline V CDR1 and CDR2: LNHDA, SQIVND (reference sequence). The CDR3 runs to 17 residues. DNA of the CDR3: TGTGCCAGTAGGGCAGGTCTGGGAATGGTAGGGCAAGAGACCCAGTACTTC. Translated: CASRAGLGMVGQETQYF.

The chain carries TRBV30 and TRBJ2-1, with TRBD2 matching over 7 bases. The germline gives CDR1 GTSNPN, CDR2 SVGIG (reference sequence). The CDR3 totals 13 residues. The ends lost 2 bases at V and 7 bases at J; junction bases unmatched: 5. CDR3 loop: CAWSNGLVNEQFF. The CDR3 region has the DNA TGTGCCTGGAGTAACGGACTAGTAAATGAGCAGTTCTTC.

A few counts support this clone. This chain uses TRBV19 with TRBJ2-5, with TRBD2 as a possible D gene (5 bases). The CDR3 runs to 14 residues. V was clipped by 5 bases and J by 0 bases, with 10 bases between them. Germline CDR1 and CDR2: LNHDA and SQIVND (reference sequence). This CDR3 is CASSPPGYQETQYF. The CDR3, as DNA: TGTGCCAGTAGTCCCCCGGGGTACCAAGAGACCCAGTACTTC.